Sequencing of this T cell receptor beta chain was carried out in a study of blood T cells in healthy people across ages. For the second PCR, which ran for about 7 to 11 cycles, a sample-barcoded 5' primer and a J-beta primer mix were used. MiXCR was run by TCRdb on the 5' RACE reads, yielding one entry per CDR3 protein. Of about 1.8 million distinct CDR3 sequences listed, roughly 50% are singletons. V was trimmed by 5 bases and J by 4 bases, leaving 8 bases between them. This CDR3 has 12 residues. Germline V gene sequence: CDR1 SGHTA, CDR2 FQGNSA. This clonotype was found a few times. V and J are TRBV7-2 and TRBJ2-5; D uncertain. The sequencing sample was made of blood. The receptor was derived from a woman aged 40 to 50 in good health. In DNA, the CDR3 is TGTGCCAGCAGCCAATCCTTAGAGACCCAGTACTTC. This gives the protein CASSQSLETQYF.